These 31 T cell receptor beta chains were sequenced from one sample in a study of T-cell reconstitution after alpha-beta-depleted transplantation in children (dated by TCRdb to the mid-2010s). Libraries were made using PCR. TCRdb shows the sequencer as Illumina HiSeq 2500. TCR libraries were prepared with molecular barcoding, using unique molecular identifiers to normalize TCRbeta repertoire quantification. TCRdb reprocessed the public reads (quality trimming at Q25 with fastp, clone calling with MiXCR) and kept in-frame beta chains. Duplicate CDR3 protein sequences are folded into a single record with the most common DNA and genes. In this sample the table shows fewer than 400,000 distinct CDR3 sequences, about a fifth of which occur a single time. The top ten constitute around 3.9% of the sample. Sequenced here: PBMCs from the stem cell graft donor, sampled from the stem cell graft. Receptors originate from a human donor who donated a stem cell graft to a child with acute myeloid leukemia.

At least ten counts were recorded for this clonotype. V usage is TRBV27 and J usage is TRBJ2-5; 9 bases match TRBD1. CDR1 MNHEY and CDR2 SMNVEV come from the germline V gene (reference sequence). With 3 bases clipped from V and 5 bases from J, the junction kept 4 bases outside the gene matches. The CDR3 covers 14 residues. As DNA, the CDR3 is TGTGCCAGCAGTTTGGACAGGGGTCTTGAGACCCAGTACTTC. Residues: CASSLDRGLETQYF.

This clonotype has a handful of counts. V is TRBV12-3 or TRBV12-4 and J is TRBJ2-3; D assignment may be TRBD1 or TRBD2 (5 bases each). With 5 bases removed from V and 4 bases from J, the gap between germline ends came to 16 bases. This CDR3 spans 15 amino acids. The CDR3 nucleotides are TGTGCCAGCAGTCCGGACTCGATAGGGGCAGATACGCAGTATTTT. It codes for CASSPDSIGADTQYF.

Only a few counts were recorded for this clonotype. This chain links TRBV4-3 with TRBJ2-1, with a weak D call TRBD2 (6 bases). The germline V gene encodes CDR1 LGHNA and CDR2 YSLEER. V lost 1 base and J lost 8, with 24 bases in between. CDR3 length: 18 residues. In nucleotides, the CDR3 is TGCGCCAGCAGCCAAGGGGCTTTTGGGGGGATGGGTACCGATGAGCAGTTCTTC. Translation: CASSQGAFGGMGTDEQFF.

The chain combines TRBV6-1 with TRBJ2-5; 7 nucleotides align to TRBD2. Germline V gives CDR1 MNHNS, CDR2 SASEGT. The V gene end was trimmed by 6 bases and the J gene end by 5 bases; junction bases not matched to a gene: 9. The CDR3 has 14 amino acids. The CDR3 DNA follows: TGTGCCAGCAGCCCGCGGGAGCCGTGGGAGACCCAGTACTTC. Protein sequence: CASSPREPWETQYF.

J is TRBJ2-3 and V is TRBV7-9, with 13 bases matching TRBD2. V shed 5 bases, J shed 6 bases, and the junction held 8 bases outside the gene matches. The germline gives CDR1 SEHNR, CDR2 FQNEAQ (reference sequence). The CDR3 totals 16 residues. The CDR3: CASSPWTSGRPDTQYF. Here the CDR3 DNA reads TGTGCCAGCAGCCCATGGACTAGCGGGAGACCCGATACGCAGTATTTT.

The V call is TRBV10-3, the J call TRBJ2-2, with TRBD1 identical over 8 bases. Germline trimming cut 2 bases from V and 6 bases from J; bases unmatched to any gene: 2. The germline CDR1 and CDR2 sequences are ENHRY and SYGVKD. The CDR3 consists of 14 residues. The CDR3 loop reads CAISENRGSGELFF. The CDR3 nucleotides are TGTGCCATCAGTGAGAACAGGGGGTCCGGGGAGCTGTTTTTT.

J is TRBJ2-4 and V is TRBV11-2; D uncertain. V lost 0 bases and J lost 15, with 21 bases in between. The germline CDR1 and CDR2 sequences are SGHAT and FQNNGV. The CDR3 length is 15 residues. DNA for the CDR3: TGTGCCAGCAGCTTAGATCAAGGGCAGCGAAGGAAGGGGTACTTC. Encoded protein: CASSLDQGQRRKGYF.

This chain joins TRBV24-1 and TRBJ2-5; D remains unclear. Trimming stripped 5 bases from V and 5 bases from J, with 20 bases between. This CDR3 has 16 amino acids. Per the germline V gene, CDR1 is KGHDR and CDR2 is SFDVKD. In DNA, the CDR3 is TGTGCCACCAGTGGACGACTGGCTAGTTCGAAGGAGACCCAGTACTTC. Amino acids: CATSGRLASSKETQYF.

In its sample, this clonotype was seen a few times. The genes are TRBV20-1 and TRBJ2-7, with D hard to call. The ends were cut back, 6 bases at V and 2 bases at J, with 17 bases in the middle. The CDR3 length is 14 residues. The germline V gene has CDR1 DFQATT and CDR2 SNEGSKA (reference sequence). The CDR3 loop is CSAFWAGQTYEQYF. The CDR3 region has the DNA TGCAGTGCCTTCTGGGCAGGCCAAACCTACGAGCAGTACTTC.

This clonotype appeared a few times. J is TRBJ2-1 and V is TRBV12-5, with D tentatively TRBD1 or TRBD2 (5 bases each). V shed 5 bases and J shed 0 bases, with 17 bases lying between them. The CDR3 covers 17 residues. The germline CDR1 and CDR2 sequences are LGHNT and FRNRAP. The CDR3 loop reads CASGPGTQIGSYNEQFF. DNA of the CDR3: TGTGCTAGTGGTCCAGGGACCCAAATAGGCTCCTACAATGAGCAGTTCTTC.

The gene calls are TRBV7-7 and TRBJ2-5, with TRBD2 matching 7 bases. Germline V gene lookup returns CDR1 SSHAT and CDR2 FNYEAQ (reference sequence). With V trimmed by 5 bases and J by 5 bases, 8 bases remained unmatched. This CDR3 has 14 amino acids. The chain's CDR3 is CASSPLLAWETQYF. As DNA, the CDR3 is TGTGCCAGCAGCCCCCTACTAGCGTGGGAGACCCAGTACTTC.

The chain has TRBV12-3 or TRBV12-4 and TRBJ2-7; D is unresolved. Trimming removed 1 base from V and 0 bases from J, with 10 bases in between. The CDR3 extends over 15 amino acids. CDR3 DNA sequence: TGTGCCAGCAGTTTAGTTGTCAGTTTCTCCTACGAGCAGTACTTC. Translated: CASSLVVSFSYEQYF.

The chain joins TRBV20-1 to TRBJ2-2; no reliable D call. Germline V gene sequence: CDR1 DFQATT, CDR2 SNEGSKA (reference sequence). The ends were cut back, 0 bases at V and 2 bases at J, with 7 bases in the middle. The CDR3 sequence is 14 residues long. For the CDR3, the DNA is TGCAGTGCTAGAGATGGGGAAAACACCGGGGAGCTGTTTTTT. Protein: CSARDGENTGELFF.

In this sample, this clonotype turned up many times. The genes are TRBV29-1 and TRBJ2-3; no clear D gene. Germline lookup yields CDR1 SQVTM and CDR2 ANQGSEA. The germline V and J ends were trimmed by 2 bases and 2 bases, with 11 bases remaining between them. The length of the CDR3 is 14 residues. CDR3 protein: CSVEKGPLTDTQYF. The CDR3, as DNA: TGCAGCGTTGAAAAAGGGCCCCTCACAGATACGCAGTATTTT.

This clonotype turned up a few times. The V gene is TRBV29-1, the J gene TRBJ1-1; possibly TRBD1 for D (5 bases). The CDR3 extends over 15 amino acids. V was clipped by 4 bases and J by 0 bases, with 15 bases between them. The germline CDR1 and CDR2 sequences are SQVTM and ANQGSEA. This chain's CDR3 is CSVVRKGRMNTEAFF. CDR3 DNA sequence: TGCAGCGTTGTAAGAAAGGGACGGATGAACACTGAAGCTTTCTTT.

Turning to this clonotype: The junction does not match germline at one end; this may be a read error. The rearrangement uses TRBV28 and TRBJ1-4; D not certain. Germline CDR1 reads MDHEN; CDR2 reads SYDVKM. This CDR3 contains 15 residues. CDR3 region: CACSLMGGTNEKLFF. The DNA for the CDR3 is TGTGCCTGCAGTTTAATGGGAGGGACTAATGAAAAACTGTTTTTT.

This sequence joins TRBV20-1 and TRBJ2-7, with D possibly matching TRBD2 (5 bases). CDR1 is DFQATT, CDR2 SNEGSKA, per germline (reference sequence). V lost 0 bases to trimming and J lost 4 bases, with 10 bases between them. The CDR3 runs 13 residues. The CDR3 nucleotides read TGCAGTGCTAGAGATGAGGGTAATTACGAGCAGTACTTC. Translated, it gives CSARDEGNYEQYF.

V gene TRBV4-2 combines with J gene TRBJ2-1; D call uncertain. The CDR3 loop spans 12 amino acids. Between the trimmed V and J ends, which lost 3 bases and 10 bases, there was a span of 10 bases. Looked up from germline, CDR1 is LGHNA and CDR2 is YNFKEQ. The DNA for the CDR3 is TGTGCCAGCAGCCAGACCGAAATGGAGCAGTTCTTC. This codes for CASSQTEMEQFF.

This chain joins TRBV12-3 or TRBV12-4 and TRBJ2-7, with 7 bases lining up with TRBD2. The CDR3 is made up of 12 amino acids. J was trimmed by 5 bases and V by 5 bases; bases with no gene match: 3. The CDR3: CASSPRGNEQYF. The CDR3 region has the DNA TGTGCCAGCAGTCCGCGGGGGAACGAGCAGTACTTC.

This clonotype was counted between two and nine times. The chain joins TRBV10-3 to TRBJ2-7; 8 positions agree with TRBD2. Trimming removed 10 bases from V and 0 bases from J; junction bases left unmatched: 11. Germline loops: CDR1 ENHRY, CDR2 SYGVKD. The CDR3 has 15 residues. The CDR3 region has the DNA TGTGCCACCAAATTAGCGGGGTTGGGCTCCTACGAGCAGTACTTC. Translated, it gives CATKLAGLGSYEQYF.

The chain links TRBV12-3 or TRBV12-4 to TRBJ1-5; the match to TRBD1 covers 7 bases. This CDR3 contains 15 residues. V dropped 4 bases and J dropped 2; count of bases not matched to a gene: 5. The CDR3 protein is CASSWGTAGNQPQHF. The CDR3, as DNA: TGTGCCAGCAGTTGGGGGACAGCGGGCAATCAGCCCCAGCATTTT.

V is TRBV4-2 and J is TRBJ2-1, with D uncertain. The CDR3 is made up of 16 amino acids. V lost 4 bases to trimming and J lost 0 bases, with 13 bases between them. Germline V gives CDR1 LGHNA, CDR2 YNFKEQ. The CDR3 sequence is CASSRALDASYNEQFF. CDR3 DNA: TGTGCCAGCAGCCGGGCTTTGGACGCCTCCTACAATGAGCAGTTCTTC.

The chain recombines TRBV6-1 with TRBJ2-7; D possibly corresponds to TRBD2 (7 bases). The CDR3 has 12 residues. Trimming removed 8 bases from V and 1 base from J, with 9 bases in between. Per the germline V gene, CDR1 is MNHNS and CDR2 is SASEGT. Here the CDR3 DNA reads TGTGCCAGCGGGAGGGGGTCCTACGAGCAGTACTTC. The encoded protein is CASGRGSYEQYF.

The chain recombines TRBV29-1 with TRBJ1-2, with D perhaps TRBD1 (5 bases). CDR3 length: 12 amino acids. Germline lookup yields CDR1 SQVTM and CDR2 ANQGSEA. V was trimmed by 7 bases and J by 8 bases, leaving 17 bases between them. The DNA of the CDR3 is TGCAGCGGAGCCCCTAGCGGGGACGGCTACACCTTC. This sequence encodes CSGAPSGDGYTF.

This clonotype was seen repeatedly, ten times or more. This rearrangement joins TRBV2 to TRBJ2-3, with 7 positions matching TRBD2. Germline CDR1 and CDR2: SNHLY and FYNNEI. V dropped 3 bases and J dropped 4; count of bases not matched to a gene: 7. There are 15 residues in the CDR3. For the CDR3, the DNA is TGTGCCAGCAGTGACGGGGCAGGGAGGGCAGATACGCAGTATTTT. This sequence encodes CASSDGAGRADTQYF.

The gene calls are TRBV7-2 and TRBJ2-5, with D maybe TRBD1 (5 bases). Trimming pared 1 base from V and 5 bases from J, leaving 8 bases between. The CDR3 covers 13 residues. Per the germline V gene, CDR1 is SGHTA and CDR2 is FQGNSA. CDR3 in amino acids: CASSLGRAETQYF. Here the CDR3 DNA reads TGTGCCAGCAGCTTAGGCAGGGCGGAGACCCAGTACTTC.

V usage is TRBV9 and J usage is TRBJ1-3; D is unclear. The ends were cut back, 7 bases at V and 2 bases at J, with 19 bases in the middle. Per germline, CDR1 SGDLS and CDR2 YYNGEE. CDR3 length: 16 amino acids. The CDR3 DNA follows: TGTGCCAGCTCCTCACTAGGGCAGACCGCTGGAAACACCATATATTTT. Translated: CASSSLGQTAGNTIYF.

Concerning this clonotype itself: This could be a read error, since a much larger clone is one nucleotide away. The chain uses TRBV5-5 and TRBJ1-1; D is uncertain. The CDR3 has 12 amino acids. Germline values: CDR1 SGHKS, CDR2 YYEKEE (reference sequence). The CDR3 DNA sequence: TGTGCCAGCAGCTTGGGGAGCACTGAAGCTTTATTT. Its protein product is CASSLGSTEALF.

The gene calls are TRBV28 and TRBJ2-7; maybe TRBD1 (5 bases). CDR1 and CDR2 from the germline V gene are MDHEN and SYDVKM. With 5 bases removed from V and 3 bases from J, the gap between germline ends came to 20 bases. The CDR3 is 16 residues long. CDR3 bases: TGTGCCAGCAGTCCCCTCCGGAAGACAGAACTCTACGAGCAGTACTTC. Encoded protein: CASSPLRKTELYEQYF.

This clonotype has more than one count but fewer than ten. The genes are TRBV27 and TRBJ2-5; the match to TRBD2 covers 7 bases. Germline assignment: CDR1 MNHEY and CDR2 SMNVEV (reference sequence). This CDR3 is built from 13 residues. Losses at the gene ends were 6 bases for V and 8 bases for J; bases not matched to a gene: 9. CDR3 sequence reads: CASSPPGRGTQYF. DNA of the CDR3: TGTGCCAGCAGCCCGCCTGGGAGGGGAACCCAGTACTTC.

The genes are TRBV4-1 and TRBJ2-7; D uncertain. V was pared by 0 bases and J by 3 bases, with 12 bases between. From germline, CDR1 is MGHRA and CDR2 YSYEKL. This CDR3 region has 15 residues. The CDR3, as DNA: TGCGCCAGCAGCCAAGAGAGACGGAGCTGCTACGAGCAGTACTTC. Translated: CASSQERRSCYEQYF.